These 26 T cell receptor beta chains were all obtained from the same sample, sequenced in a study of blood T cell repertoires in COVID-19. TCRdb keeps only in-frame clones here, not all; method: immunoSEQ multiplex PCR. The sample includes about 91,000 clones, 85% to 90% of them seen just once. Sequences were obtained from peripheral blood. The receptors shown here come from a woman older than 75 with active COVID-19.

This clone was picked up a small number of times. This rearrangement joins TRBV20-1 to TRBJ2-7; D remains ambiguous. The CDR3 consists of 11 residues. Germline V gene data show CDR1 as DFQATT and CDR2 as SNEGSKA (reference sequence). V lost 1 base, J lost 4 bases, and 5 bases lay in between. CDR3 in amino acids: CSARGQYEQYF. In DNA form, the CDR3 reads TGCAGTGCTAGAGGGCAGTACGAGCAGTACTTC.

J is TRBJ2-3 and V is TRBV19; 9 positions agree with TRBD2. The CDR3 is 14 amino acids. The trim removed 5 bases at V and 14 bases at J, leaving 14 bases unmatched. The germline CDR1 and CDR2 sequences are LNHDA and SQIVND (reference sequence). CDR3 coding DNA: TGTGCCAGTAGTTTTAAGCTAGCGGGACCGCCGCCGTATTTT. Amino acids: CASSFKLAGPPPYF.

This chain connects TRBV9 to TRBJ2-7; D not resolved. V was shortened by 4 bases and J by 5 bases, with 19 bases between the two germline ends. This CDR3 has 15 amino acids. Germline V CDR1 and CDR2: SGDLS, YYNGEE. CDR3 nucleotides: TGTGCCAGCAGCCCCGATCCCGGGTACTCTCACGAGCAGTACTTC. It is translated as CASSPDPGYSHEQYF.

The gene calls are TRBV4-2 and TRBJ2-1; 11 nucleotides align to TRBD2. The ends lost 7 bases at V and 5 bases at J; junction bases unmatched: 7. CDR3 length: 15 residues. Looked up from germline, CDR1 is LGHNA and CDR2 is YNFKEQ. CDR3 residues: CASTQGTSGNNEQFF. CDR3 nucleotides: TGTGCCAGCACCCAGGGGACTAGCGGCAACAATGAGCAGTTCTTC.

The J gene is TRBJ2-3, the V gene TRBV4-1; 11 nucleotides agree with TRBD2. CDR3 length equals 20 residues. In germline, CDR1 is MGHRA, CDR2 YSYEKL. With V trimmed by 3 bases and J by 0 bases, 14 bases remained unmatched. The DNA of the CDR3 is TGCGCCAGCAGCCAGGAGCAGGGGGCTAGCGGGAGGCGTAGCACAGATACGCAGTATTTT. Amino acid sequence: CASSQEQGASGRRSTDTQYF.

CDR3 nucleotides: TGTGCCAGCAGCTTGGTTCCAGCGGGAATGGTAGAGACCCAGTACTTC. Protein: CASSLVPAGMVETQYF. The chain links TRBV5-4 to TRBJ2-5; TRBD2 aligns across 7 bases. V shed 0 bases and J 4 bases; nucleotides not matched to a gene: 9. The length of the CDR3 is 16 residues. The germline gives CDR1 SGHNT, CDR2 YYREEE (reference sequence).

This clone has a single count. The chain recombines TRBV9 with TRBJ2-3; D gene ambiguous. Germline V gives CDR1 SGDLS, CDR2 YYNGEE. Trimming removed 4 bases at V and 5 bases at J, with 11 bases between. This CDR3 contains 13 residues. CDR3 residues: CASSPGDGDTQYF. The CDR3 DNA is TGTGCCAGCAGCCCCGGAGATGGAGATACGCAGTATTTT. The complete variable domain, with remaining parts taken from reference TRBV9 and TRBJ2-3, reads DSGVTQTPKHLITATGQRVTLRCSPRSGDLSVYWYQQSLDQGLQFLIQYYNGEERAKGNILERFSAQQFPDLHSELNLSSLELGDSALYFCASSPGDGDTQYFGPGTRLTVL.

The chain is built from TRBV30 and TRBJ1-3, with TRBD1 matching over 7 bases. Germline trimming cut 4 bases from V and 2 bases from J; bases unmatched to any gene: 2. The V gene's germline CDR1 is GTSNPN and CDR2 SVGIG (reference sequence). This CDR3 has 13 residues. DNA for the CDR3: TGTGCCTGGAACAGGGGCCCTGGAAACACCATATATTTT. It translates to CAWNRGPGNTIYF.

The rearrangement joins TRBV27 to TRBJ2-4, with TRBD1 matching 7 bases. The V gene's germline CDR1 is MNHEY and CDR2 SMNVEV (reference sequence). V dropped 6 bases and J dropped 8; count of bases not matched to a gene: 13. CDR3 length: 15 residues. The CDR3, as DNA: TGTGCCAGCAGCTTCTTATCAGACAGGGAATACATTCAGTACTTC. Translated: CASSFLSDREYIQYF.

V and J are TRBV10-3 and TRBJ2-2; 11 bases map to TRBD1. CDR1 and CDR2 (germline): ENHRY, SYGVKD. With 7 bases clipped from V and 7 bases from J, the junction kept 8 bases outside the gene matches. The CDR3 extends over 15 amino acids. The CDR3 DNA reads as TGTGCCATCACATCCGGGACAGGGGGGAACGGGGAGCTGTTTTTT. It encodes CAITSGTGGNGELFF.

The chain joins TRBV19 to TRBJ2-4, with 7 nucleotides matching TRBD2. Germline CDR1 LNHDA, CDR2 SQIVND (reference sequence). The CDR3 has 14 residues. V shed 9 bases, J shed 4 bases, and the junction held 9 bases outside the gene matches. CDR3 nucleotide sequence: TGTGCCAGCATCCTCCGGGGGGATAAAAACATTCAGTACTTC. Protein: CASILRGDKNIQYF. Variable domain in full (rest from reference TRBV19 and TRBJ2-4): DGGITQSPKYLFRKEGQNVTLSCEQNLNHDAMYWYRQDPGQGLRLIYYSQIVNDFQKGDIAEGYSVSREKKESFPLTVTSAQKNPTAFYLCASILRGDKNIQYFGAGTRLSVL.

J is TRBJ2-7 and V is TRBV12-3 or TRBV12-4; D may be TRBD2 (6 bases). V was clipped by 3 bases and J by 3 bases, with 9 bases between them. The CDR3 totals 13 residues. The CDR3 is CASSLGGGYEQYF. Here the CDR3 DNA reads TGTGCCAGCAGTTTGGGGGGAGGCTACGAGCAGTACTTC.

The rearrangement joins TRBV9 to TRBJ2-2; 7 bases map to TRBD1. Per the germline V gene, CDR1 is SGDLS and CDR2 is YYNGEE. The length of the CDR3 is 14 residues. The V gene end was trimmed by 0 bases and the J gene end by 13 bases; junction bases not matched to a gene: 9. This CDR3 reads CASSVVETGRPLFF. The CDR3 region has the DNA TGTGCCAGCAGCGTAGTTGAGACAGGGCGGCCGCTGTTTTTT.

DNA for the CDR3: TGTGCCAGCAGCTTGGCCTTACAGGGTAATTATGGCTACACCTTC. As protein: CASSLALQGNYGYTF. J is TRBJ1-2 and V is TRBV5-5; D might be TRBD1 (6 bases). Trimming stripped 0 bases from V and 5 bases from J, with 14 bases between. The CDR3 extends over 15 amino acids. Germline CDR1 reads SGHKS; CDR2 reads YYEKEE (reference sequence).

The CDR3 protein is CASSYPGRASNEQYF. The CDR3, as DNA: TGTGCCAGCAGTTACCCCGGGAGGGCCTCTAACGAGCAGTACTTC. The chain recombines TRBV6-2 or TRBV6-3 with TRBJ2-7, with TRBD2 identical over 8 bases. After removal of 2 bases from V and 5 bases from J, the junction contained 8 bases not matched to a gene. This CDR3 has 15 residues. The germline V gene has CDR1 MNHEY and CDR2 SVGEGT.

The J gene is TRBJ2-1, the V gene TRBV2; 8 bases fit TRBD2. Unmatched junction bases numbered 9, after V lost 4 bases and J lost 7 bases. The CDR3 is made up of 15 amino acids. Germline V gene data show CDR1 as SNHLY and CDR2 as FYNNEI. CDR3 sequence reads: CASSGVGGTRNEQFF. The CDR3 region has the DNA TGTGCCAGCAGTGGAGTAGGAGGGACTAGAAATGAGCAGTTCTTC.

The V gene is TRBV4-2, the J gene TRBJ2-7, with D perhaps matching TRBD1 (6 bases). The ends were cut back, 4 bases at V and 3 bases at J, with 19 bases in the middle. Germline V gene sequence: CDR1 LGHNA, CDR2 YNFKEQ. This CDR3 is built from 16 residues. The CDR3 is CASSPGGRATFYEQYF. CDR3 sequence (DNA): TGTGCCAGCAGCCCTGGGGGCAGGGCGACTTTCTACGAGCAGTACTTC.

The chain combines TRBV28 with TRBJ2-3; 7 bases map to TRBD1. The germline gives CDR1 MDHEN, CDR2 SYDVKM. J gave up 4 bases and V 5 bases, and 12 bases lay outside the gene matches. CDR3 size: 16 residues. CDR3 protein: CASSVRQGQGADTQYF. The CDR3 DNA sequence: TGTGCCAGCAGTGTCAGACAGGGCCAAGGGGCAGATACGCAGTATTTT.

The chain joins TRBV6-6 to TRBJ2-2, with D possibly being TRBD1 (5 bases). The CDR3 covers 16 residues. Germline CDR1 reads MNHNY; CDR2 reads SVGAGI (reference sequence). V lost 7 bases to trimming and J lost 5 bases, with 20 bases between them. The CDR3 protein is CASTPAGNVLTGELFF. For the CDR3, the DNA is TGTGCCAGCACCCCGGCAGGGAATGTATTAACCGGGGAGCTGTTTTTT.

The chain is built from TRBV7-3 and TRBJ2-1, with D possibly being TRBD2 (5 bases). The CDR3 runs 15 residues. CDR1 and CDR2 from the germline V gene are SGHTA and FQGTGA. The V end lost 3 bases, the J end lost 6 bases, and 15 bases lay between the germline ends. CDR3 amino acids: CASSLVGDSSNEQFF. CDR3 nucleotide sequence: TGTGCCAGCAGCTTGGTGGGAGACTCTTCCAATGAGCAGTTCTTC. Based on the CDR3 plus reference TRBV7-3 and TRBJ2-1, the full variable domain is GAGVSQTPSNKVTEKGKYVELRCDPISGHTALYWYRQSLGQGPEFLIYFQGTGAADDSGLPNDRFFAVRPEGSVSTLKIQRTERGDSAVYLCASSLVGDSSNEQFFGPGTRLTVL.

The chain has TRBV7-3 and TRBJ1-5, with D tentatively TRBD1 (5 bases). CDR3 length equals 15 residues. The germline V gene encodes CDR1 SGHTA and CDR2 FQGTGA. Trimming cost V 5 bases and J 4 bases, with 15 bases left between them. The CDR3 region is CASSERGGANQPQHF. In DNA form, the CDR3 reads TGTGCCAGCAGCGAGCGGGGGGGTGCAAATCAGCCCCAGCATTTT.

The genes are TRBV12-5 and TRBJ1-1; D is uncertain. Germline V lookup: CDR1 LGHNT, CDR2 FRNRAP. This CDR3 has 15 amino acids. V lost 5 bases to trimming and J lost 6 bases, with 19 bases between them. The CDR3 sequence: CASGPPLAGNPEAFF. CDR3 in DNA: TGTGCTAGTGGTCCTCCCCTCGCAGGAAACCCTGAAGCTTTCTTT.

V gene TRBV19 combines with J gene TRBJ1-2; tentative D call: TRBD1 (6 bases). This CDR3 is built from 12 residues. V lost 6 bases, J lost 1 base, and 6 bases lay in between. The V gene's germline CDR1 is LNHDA and CDR2 SQIVND (reference sequence). CDR3 residues: CASRDSNYGYTF. CDR3 sequence (DNA): TGTGCCAGTAGGGACAGTAACTATGGCTACACCTTC.

The rearrangement uses TRBV7-3 and TRBJ2-2, with unresolved D. CDR3 size: 14 residues. With 3 bases removed from V and 3 bases from J, the gap between germline ends came to 8 bases. Germline values: CDR1 SGHTA, CDR2 FQGTGA. The CDR3 DNA follows: TGTGCCAGCAGCTTTGGTGGCTACACCGGGGAGCTGTTTTTT. Its protein is CASSFGGYTGELFF.

The chain carries TRBV11-2 and TRBJ2-5; TRBD2 agrees at 10 bases. Trimming took 4 bases from V and 1 from J; bases not matched to a gene: 3. Germline V lookup: CDR1 SGHAT, CDR2 FQNNGV. The length of the CDR3 is 15 residues. The CDR3 DNA reads TGTGCCAGCAGCTCCCGGACTAGCGGCCAAGAGACCCAGTACTTC. Protein product: CASSSRTSGQETQYF.

This chain uses TRBV5-5 with TRBJ1-2; D is ambiguous. Germline loops: CDR1 SGHKS, CDR2 YYEKEE (reference sequence). There are 13 residues in the CDR3. Deletions cut 0 bases from V and 4 bases from J, with 7 bases between. This CDR3 is CASSLEQTYGYTF. The DNA of the CDR3 is TGTGCCAGCAGCTTGGAACAAACCTATGGCTACACCTTC.